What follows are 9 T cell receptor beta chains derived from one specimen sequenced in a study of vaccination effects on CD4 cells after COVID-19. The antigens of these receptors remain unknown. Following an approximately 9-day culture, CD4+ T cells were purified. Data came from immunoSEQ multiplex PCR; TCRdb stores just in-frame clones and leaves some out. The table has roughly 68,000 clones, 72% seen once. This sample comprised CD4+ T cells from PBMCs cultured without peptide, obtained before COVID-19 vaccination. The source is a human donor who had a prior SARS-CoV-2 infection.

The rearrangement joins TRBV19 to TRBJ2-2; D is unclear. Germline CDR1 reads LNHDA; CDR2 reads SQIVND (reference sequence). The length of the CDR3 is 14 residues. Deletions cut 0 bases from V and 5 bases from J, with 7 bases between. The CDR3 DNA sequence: TGTGCCAGTAGTATAGAGCGGCAGACCGGGGAGCTGTTTTTT. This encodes CASSIERQTGELFF.

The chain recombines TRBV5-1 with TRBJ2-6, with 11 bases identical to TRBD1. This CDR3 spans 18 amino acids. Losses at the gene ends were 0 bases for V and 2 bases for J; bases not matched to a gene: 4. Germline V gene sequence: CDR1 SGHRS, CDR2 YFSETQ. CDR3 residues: CASSLARTGGAGANVLTF. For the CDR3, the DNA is TGCGCCAGCAGCTTGGCCAGGACAGGGGGCGCTGGGGCCAACGTCCTGACTTTC.

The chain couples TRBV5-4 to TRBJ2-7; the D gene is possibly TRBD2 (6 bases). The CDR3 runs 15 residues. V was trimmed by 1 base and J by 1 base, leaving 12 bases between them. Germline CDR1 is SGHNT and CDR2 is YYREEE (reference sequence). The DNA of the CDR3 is TGTGCCAGCAGCTTGCTCCCGCGGGGTTCCTACGAGCAGTACTTC. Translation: CASSLLPRGSYEQYF.

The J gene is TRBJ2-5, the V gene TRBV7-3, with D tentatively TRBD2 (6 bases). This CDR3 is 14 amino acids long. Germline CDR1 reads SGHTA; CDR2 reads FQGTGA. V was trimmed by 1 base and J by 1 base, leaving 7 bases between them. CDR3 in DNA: TGTGCCAGCAGCTTAATGGGAGGCCAAGAGACCCAGTACTTC. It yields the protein CASSLMGGQETQYF.

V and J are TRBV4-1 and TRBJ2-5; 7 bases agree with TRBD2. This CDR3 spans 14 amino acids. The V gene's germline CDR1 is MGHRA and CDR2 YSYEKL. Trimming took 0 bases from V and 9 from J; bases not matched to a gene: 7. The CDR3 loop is CASSQESTREAQYF. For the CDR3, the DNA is TGCGCCAGCAGCCAAGAATCTACCCGGGAGGCCCAGTACTTC.

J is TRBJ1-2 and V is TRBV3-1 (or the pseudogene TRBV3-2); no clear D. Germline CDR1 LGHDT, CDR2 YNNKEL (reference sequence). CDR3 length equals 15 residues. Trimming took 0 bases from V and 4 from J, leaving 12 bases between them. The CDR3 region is CASSQDWQAAYGYTF. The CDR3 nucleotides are TGTGCCAGCAGCCAAGACTGGCAGGCGGCCTATGGCTACACCTTC.

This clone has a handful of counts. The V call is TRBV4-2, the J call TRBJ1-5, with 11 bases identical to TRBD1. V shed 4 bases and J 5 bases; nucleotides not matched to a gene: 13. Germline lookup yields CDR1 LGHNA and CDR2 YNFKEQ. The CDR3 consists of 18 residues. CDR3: CASSLMGTGGFPDQPQHF. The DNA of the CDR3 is TGTGCCAGCAGCCTAATGGGGACAGGGGGTTTTCCGGATCAGCCCCAGCATTTT.

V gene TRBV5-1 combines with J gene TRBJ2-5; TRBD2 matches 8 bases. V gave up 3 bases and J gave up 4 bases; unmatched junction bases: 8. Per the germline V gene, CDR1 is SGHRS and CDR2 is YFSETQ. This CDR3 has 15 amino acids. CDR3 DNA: TGCGCCAGCAGCTCCGGGACTAGTCGCCCAGAGACCCAGTACTTC. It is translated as CASSSGTSRPETQYF.

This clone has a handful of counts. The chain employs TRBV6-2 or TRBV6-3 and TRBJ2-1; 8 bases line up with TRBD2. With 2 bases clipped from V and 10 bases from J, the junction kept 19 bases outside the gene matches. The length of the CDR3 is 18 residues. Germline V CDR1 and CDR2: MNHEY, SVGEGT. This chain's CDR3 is CASSYASGSLRPPGEQFF. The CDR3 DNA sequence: TGTGCCAGCAGTTACGCCAGCGGGAGTCTCCGACCGCCTGGGGAGCAGTTCTTC.